The TCR beta chain described here comes from a study of T cells after posttransplantation cyclophosphamide. Study-wide points: Later blood repertoires were often dominated by clones from the donor CD8+ memory compartment.

Clones were read by immunoSEQ multiplex PCR, and TCRdb kept only the in-frame ones, dropping some. The repertoire consists of around 7,000 clones, none detected only once. Treatment was busulfan-fludarabine conditioning, a marrow graft, and cyclophosphamide on days +3 and +4. The germline CDR1 and CDR2 sequences are SGHTA and FQGNSA. CDR3 length: 14 residues. V lost 3 bases, J lost 3 bases, and 2 bases stayed unmatched. This clone was recorded at least ten times. The antigen is undetermined. The source of this sequence is a male patient in his thirties who received an allogeneic stem cell transplant from an unrelated donor, was CMV-positive, and had acute and chronic GVHD. The graft donor may account for some of the T cells. The sequenced sample was PBMCs, obtained after an allogeneic stem cell transplant with post-transplant cyclophosphamide. The V gene is TRBV7-2, the J gene TRBJ2-5, with 9 nucleotides matching TRBD2. The CDR3: CASSFGGGEETQYF. As DNA, the CDR3 is TGTGCCAGCAGCTTTGGCGGGGGGGAAGAGACCCAGTACTTC. Drawing the rest from reference TRBV7-2 and TRBJ2-5, the complete variable domain is GAGVSQSPSNKVTEKGKDVELRCDPISGHTALYWYRQSLGQGLEFLIYFQGNSAPDKSGLPSDRFSAERTGGSVSTLTIQRTQQEDSAVYLCASSFGGGEETQYFGPGTRLLVL.